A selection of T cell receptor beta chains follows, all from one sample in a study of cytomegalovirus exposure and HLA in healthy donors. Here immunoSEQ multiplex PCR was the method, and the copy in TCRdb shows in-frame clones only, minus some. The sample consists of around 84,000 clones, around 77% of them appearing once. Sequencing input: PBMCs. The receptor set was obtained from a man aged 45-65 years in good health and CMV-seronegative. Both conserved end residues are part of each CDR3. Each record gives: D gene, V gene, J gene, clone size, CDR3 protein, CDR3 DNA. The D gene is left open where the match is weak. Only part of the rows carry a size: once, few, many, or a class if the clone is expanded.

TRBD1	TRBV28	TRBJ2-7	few	CASSPGQGPEQYF	TGTGCCAGCAGTCCGGGACAGGGACCAGAGCAGTACTTC
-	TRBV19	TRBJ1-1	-	CASRDRWNTEAFF	TGTGCCAGTAGGGACAGATGGAACACTGAAGCTTTCTTT
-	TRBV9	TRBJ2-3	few	CASSVGGSTDTQYF	TGTGCCAGCAGCGTCGGGGGTAGCACAGATACGCAGTATTTT
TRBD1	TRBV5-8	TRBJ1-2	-	CASSLDGTGSTNYGYTF	TGTGCCAGCAGCTTGGACGGGACAGGCTCTACTAACTATGGCTACACCTTC
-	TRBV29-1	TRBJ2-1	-	CSGTDSFYYNEQFF	TGCAGCGGGACAGACAGCTTCTACTACAATGAGCAGTTCTTC
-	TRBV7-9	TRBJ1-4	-	CASRTPTGEKLFF	TGTGCCAGCCGTACCCCCACGGGTGAAAAACTGTTTTTT
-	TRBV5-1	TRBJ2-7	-	CASSAGAGEPYEQYF	TGCGCCAGCAGCGCCGGCGCCGGAGAGCCCTACGAGCAGTACTTC
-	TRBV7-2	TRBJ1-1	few	CASSPQGITEAFF	TGTGCCAGCAGCCCCCAGGGAATCACTGAAGCTTTCTTT
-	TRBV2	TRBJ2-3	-	CASSRQGTDTQYF	TGTGCCAGCAGTAGACAGGGCACAGATACGCAGTATTTT
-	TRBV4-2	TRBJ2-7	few	CASSPDRGSSYEQYF	TGTGCCAGCAGCCCCGACCGGGGGAGCTCCTACGAGCAGTACTTC
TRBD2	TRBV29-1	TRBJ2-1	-	CSVESGGSNEQFF	TGCAGCGTTGAAAGCGGGGGAAGCAATGAGCAGTTCTTC
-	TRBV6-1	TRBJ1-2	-	CASSEFGNYGYTF	TGTGCCAGCAGTGAATTCGGGAACTATGGCTACACCTTC
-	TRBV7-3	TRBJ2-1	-	CASSLTSGTYNEQFF	TGTGCCAGCAGCTTAACTAGCGGCACCTACAATGAGCAGTTCTTC
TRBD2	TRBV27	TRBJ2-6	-	CASRNSGTGISGANVLTF	TGTGCCAGCAGGAATAGCGGGACGGGGATCTCTGGGGCCAACGTCCTGACTTTC
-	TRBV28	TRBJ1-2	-	CASSLGQRVGRGYTF	TGTGCCAGCAGCCTGGGACAAAGAGTCGGACGTGGCTACACCTTC
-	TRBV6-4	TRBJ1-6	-	CASSDQGSGSPLHF	TGTGCCAGCAGTGACCAGGGAAGTGGTTCACCCCTCCACTTT
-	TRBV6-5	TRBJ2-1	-	CASRPQVNSYNEQFF	TGTGCCAGCAGGCCACAGGTTAACTCCTACAATGAGCAGTTCTTC
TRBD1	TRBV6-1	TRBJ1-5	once	CASTDGTGFSQPQHF	TGTGCCAGCACTGACGGGACAGGGTTCAGTCAGCCCCAGCATTTT
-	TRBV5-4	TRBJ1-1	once	CASSAGGTANTEAFF	TGTGCCAGCAGCGCGGGGGGGACTGCGAACACTGAAGCTTTCTTT
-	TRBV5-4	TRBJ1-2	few	CASSPGEGLYGYTF	TGTGCCAGCAGCCCGGGGGAGGGTCTCTATGGCTACACCTTC
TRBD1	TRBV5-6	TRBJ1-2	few	CASSWGQVDSGGYTF	TGTGCCAGCAGCTGGGGACAGGTGGACTCGGGGGGCTACACCTTC
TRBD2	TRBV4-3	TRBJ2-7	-	CASSPSLAGGTYEQYF	TGCGCCAGCAGCCCATCCCTAGCGGGGGGAACCTACGAGCAGTACTTC
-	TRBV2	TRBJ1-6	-	CASSEARGSYNSPLHF	TGTGCCAGCAGTGAAGCAAGGGGGTCCTATAATTCACCCCTCCACTTT
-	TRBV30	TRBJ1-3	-	CAWSSGSPGNTIYF	TGTGCCTGGAGTTCCGGGTCCCCTGGAAACACCATATATTTT
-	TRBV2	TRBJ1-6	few	CASRASEGIRSPLHF	TGTGCCAGCAGGGCATCTGAGGGAATACGCTCACCCCTCCACTTT
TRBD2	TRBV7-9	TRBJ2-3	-	CASSSGLAGTDTQYF	TGTGCCAGCAGCTCGGGGCTAGCGGGCACAGATACGCAGTATTTT
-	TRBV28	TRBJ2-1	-	CASSLGGASILVNEQFF	TGTGCCAGCAGTTTGGGCGGGGCATCCATCCTAGTCAATGAGCAGTTCTTC
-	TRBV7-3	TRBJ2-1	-	CASSLTPRGLLDNEQFF	TGTGCCAGCAGCTTAACCCCCCGGGGACTCCTAGACAATGAGCAGTTCTTC
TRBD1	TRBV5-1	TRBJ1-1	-	CASGSGQGNTEAFF	TGCGCCAGCGGGTCGGGACAGGGAAACACTGAAGCTTTCTTT
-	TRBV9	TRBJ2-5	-	CASSVGLEEETQYF	TGTGCCAGCAGCGTAGGGCTAGAGGAAGAGACCCAGTACTTC
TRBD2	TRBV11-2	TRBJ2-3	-	CASSPIAGGWVTDTQYF	TGTGCCAGCAGCCCCATAGCGGGGGGGTGGGTCACAGATACGCAGTATTTT
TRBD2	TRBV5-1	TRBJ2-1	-	CASRGTSAEIQFF	TGCGCCAGCAGGGGGACTAGCGCGGAGATCCAGTTCTTC
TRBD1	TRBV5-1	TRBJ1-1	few	CASSLLPGQGNTEAFF	TGCGCCAGCAGCTTGCTGCCGGGACAGGGGAACACTGAAGCTTTCTTT
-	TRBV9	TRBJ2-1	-	CASSVSSRGGYNEQFF	TGTGCCAGCAGCGTTAGCTCCCGGGGTGGCTACAATGAGCAGTTCTTC
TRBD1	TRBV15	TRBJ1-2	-	CATSPDRNYGYTF	TGTGCCACCAGCCCGGACAGGAACTATGGCTACACCTTC
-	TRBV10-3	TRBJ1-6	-	CAIRPGVNNSPLHF	TGTGCCATCAGGCCGGGAGTAAATAATTCACCCCTCCACTTT
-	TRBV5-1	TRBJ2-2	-	CASSGGTANTGELFF	TGCGCCAGCAGCGGGGGGACAGCGAACACCGGGGAGCTGTTTTTT
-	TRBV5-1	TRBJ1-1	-	CASSLGWSREAFF	TGCGCCAGCAGCTTGGGTTGGAGTCGGGAAGCTTTCTTT
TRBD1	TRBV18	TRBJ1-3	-	CASAADRGGNTIYF	TGTGCCAGCGCAGCCGACAGGGGCGGAAACACCATATATTTT
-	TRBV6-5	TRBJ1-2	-	CASSVGQSWNYGYTF	TGTGCCAGCAGCGTAGGACAGTCCTGGAACTATGGCTACACCTTC
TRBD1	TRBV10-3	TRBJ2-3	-	CAISQGVSTDTQYF	TGTGCCATCAGTCAGGGGGTAAGCACAGATACGCAGTATTTT